This entry describes one T cell receptor beta chain. This CDR3 is 11 amino acids long. The germline V gene has CDR1 SNHLY and CDR2 FYNNEI. V was cut by 4 bases and J by 9 bases, with 7 bases left in between. PCR amplification relied on 60 Vbeta primers (plus 13 Jbeta primers). Sequencing was performed with immunoSEQ multiplex PCR; in TCRdb, only in-frame clones are kept and a portion is missing. Found here are 45,000 to 70,000 clones; the top ten clones hold 9.5% to 12%. This sample was taken from a study of cytomegalovirus exposure and HLA in healthy donors. V is TRBV2 and J is TRBJ2-1, with no clear D. The source material was PBMCs. This sequence was found in a woman in her 50s in good health and CMV-seropositive. The CDR3 nucleotides read TGTGCCAGCAGTGTACGCGGTGAGCAGTTCTTC. It is translated as CASSVRGEQFF.